Below, 15 T cell receptor beta chains from the same sample are listed, as sequenced in a study of CD8+ T cells in alopecia areata. cDNA reverse transcribed from extracted RNA served as the sequencing template. Profiled with immunoSEQ multiplex PCR; TCRdb holds only in-frame clones, not every one. The data contain about 97,000 clones, roughly two fifths of them singletons. The sequenced sample consisted of CD4+ T cells sorted from blood. Source of these receptors: a human donor with alopecia areata.

The genes are TRBV29-1 and TRBJ1-5, with a possible D match to TRBD1 (5 bases). CDR1 and CDR2 from the germline V gene are SQVTM and ANQGSEA. The CDR3 sequence is 13 residues long. V lost 4 bases to trimming and J lost 0 bases, with 7 bases between them. CDR3 nucleotides: TGCAGCGTTGCAGGGTATAGCAATCAGCCCCAGCATTTT. It encodes CSVAGYSNQPQHF.

The chain recombines TRBV30 with TRBJ2-5; perhaps TRBD1 as D (7 bases). The CDR3 is made up of 13 amino acids. Germline V gene sequence: CDR1 GTSNPN, CDR2 SVGIG (reference sequence). V was shortened by 4 bases and J by 6 bases, with 15 bases between the two germline ends. The CDR3 spells CAWMEGARKTQYF. CDR3 coding DNA: TGTGCCTGGATGGAGGGGGCGAGGAAGACCCAGTACTTC.

The J gene is TRBJ2-5, the V gene TRBV29-1; maybe TRBD2 (5 bases). The J call may be wrong; the DNA end is better matched by TRBJ2-7. The CDR3 contains 13 residues. Germline loops: CDR1 SQVTM, CDR2 ANQGSEA. This chain's CDR3 is CSVTRSGSYEQYF. As DNA, the CDR3 is TGCAGCGTTACGCGCAGCGGATCCTACGAGCAGTACTTC.

The rearrangement links TRBV5-1 to TRBJ2-1, with 10 bases lining up with TRBD2. Looked up from germline, CDR1 is SGHRS and CDR2 is YFSETQ. The CDR3 has 17 residues. V dropped 3 bases and J dropped 0; count of bases not matched to a gene: 6. The chain's CDR3 is CASSSKREGRSYNEQFF. For the CDR3, the DNA is TGCGCCAGCAGCTCAAAGCGGGAGGGCCGCTCCTACAATGAGCAGTTCTTC.

This chain links TRBV29-1 with TRBJ1-1, with D possibly matching TRBD1 (5 bases). The germline gives CDR1 SQVTM, CDR2 ANQGSEA. The CDR3 runs to 11 residues. V lost 6 bases and J 4 bases, leaving 9 bases between the germline ends. DNA for the CDR3: TGCAGCGTGGAGGGGAGCACTGAAGCTTTCTTT. As protein: CSVEGSTEAFF.

The genes are TRBV30 and TRBJ2-2, with TRBD2 identical over 10 bases. The CDR3 runs to 16 residues. Per germline, CDR1 GTSNPN and CDR2 SVGIG (reference sequence). The V segment lost 3 bases and the J segment 1 base; nucleotides outside the gene matches: 5. In DNA, the CDR3 is TGTGCCTGGAGGGAAAGGACTAGCGGGAACACCGGGGAGCTGTTTTTT. Translating gives CAWRERTSGNTGELFF.

V usage is TRBV30 and J usage is TRBJ2-3; the D is unclear. The ends were cut back, 2 bases at V and 0 bases at J, with 12 bases in the middle. CDR1 GTSNPN and CDR2 SVGIG come from the germline V gene (reference sequence). The CDR3 has 15 amino acids. Here the CDR3 reads CAWSNRTASTDTQYF. DNA for the CDR3: TGTGCCTGGAGTAACCGGACCGCTAGCACAGATACGCAGTATTTT.

The chain employs TRBV10-3 and TRBJ2-7; D is unclear. The CDR3 spans 13 residues. Trimming left V 3 bases short and J 2 bases short, with 8 bases between. Germline V gene lookup returns CDR1 ENHRY and CDR2 SYGVKD. CDR3 nucleotide sequence: TGTGCCATCAGTGACTACGGTGCCTACGAGCAGTACTTC. It is translated as CAISDYGAYEQYF.

A few counts support this clone. V and J are TRBV19 and TRBJ2-1; TRBD1 matches at 9 bases. Losses at the gene ends were 7 bases for V and 5 bases for J; bases not matched to a gene: 6. This CDR3 spans 14 amino acids. Germline V gives CDR1 LNHDA, CDR2 SQIVND (reference sequence). CDR3 nucleotide sequence: TGTGCCAGTACAATGGGGACAGGGCACAATGAGCAGTTCTTC. As protein: CASTMGTGHNEQFF.

This clone appeared once. CDR3 nucleotides: TGTGCCAGCAGTTTATCGGGCGGGGCCAACGTCCTGACTTTC. As protein: CASSLSGGANVLTF. The chain uses TRBV27 and TRBJ2-6; D is uncertain. V was shortened by 0 bases and J by 4 bases, with 4 bases between the two germline ends. The CDR3 spans 14 residues. Germline V gives CDR1 MNHEY, CDR2 SMNVEV (reference sequence).

This clone was seen a few times. The V call is TRBV9, the J call TRBJ2-1; 11 positions match TRBD2. Germline V lookup: CDR1 SGDLS, CDR2 YYNGEE. The V and J ends lost 4 bases and 5 bases, in that order; junction bases with no gene match: 17. The CDR3 has 19 residues. The CDR3 sequence is CASSSDRLAGRRQNNEQFF. The CDR3 DNA is TGTGCCAGCAGCTCGGACAGACTAGCGGGGAGACGTCAAAACAATGAGCAGTTCTTC.

The chain is built from TRBV11-2 and TRBJ2-1, with a weak D call TRBD1 (5 bases). V dropped 1 base and J dropped 0 bases, with 10 bases sitting between them. This CDR3 region has 16 residues. CDR1 and CDR2 (germline): SGHAT, FQNNGV. In DNA form, the CDR3 reads TGTGCCAGCAGCTTAGTGTCAGGGCCCTCCTACAATGAGCAGTTCTTC. Protein: CASSLVSGPSYNEQFF.

The chain joins TRBV11-3 to TRBJ2-1, with D perhaps TRBD1 or TRBD2 (5 bases each). Germline V CDR1 and CDR2: SGHNT, YENEEA. The CDR3 is made up of 13 amino acids. V was cut by 5 bases and J by 4 bases, with 9 bases left in between. The chain's CDR3 is CASSRDGYNEQFF. In nucleotides, the CDR3 is TGTGCCAGCAGCCGGGACGGGTACAATGAGCAGTTCTTC.

The chain combines TRBV15 with TRBJ2-1, with TRBD2 identical over 13 bases. The CDR3 extends over 15 amino acids. Germline V gene data show CDR1 as LNHNV and CDR2 as YYDKDF (reference sequence). Trimming removed 6 bases from V and 7 bases from J; junction bases left unmatched: 6. Written as DNA, the CDR3 is TGTGCCACCAGTCTACTAGCGGGGGGGCGAAATGAGCAGTTCTTC. Protein: CATSLLAGGRNEQFF.

The chain employs TRBV20-1 and TRBJ1-1; 7 positions agree with TRBD1. V lost 5 bases and J lost 10; bases outside the gene matches: 7. From germline, CDR1 is DFQATT and CDR2 SNEGSKA (reference sequence). The CDR3 is 11 amino acids. The CDR3 loop is CSARRQGAAFF. The CDR3 nucleotides are TGCAGTGCTCGGAGACAGGGTGCAGCTTTCTTT.